One sample yielded the 16 T cell receptor beta chains listed below, sequenced in a study of T cells after yellow fever vaccination. One entry per CDR3 protein results from TCRdb running MiXCR on the 5' RACE reads. The data hold under 150,000 distinct CDR3 sequences, with roughly 8.2% observed a single time. Here the sequenced sample was CD4+ T cells sorted from PBMCs, taken 5 days after the yellow fever booster vaccination. The receptors originated from a man aged 25-40 years who received the YFV17D yellow fever vaccine.

This clonotype has ten or more counts. The V call is TRBV29-1, the J call TRBJ2-7, with 8 nucleotides matching TRBD2. The germline V gene has CDR1 SQVTM and CDR2 ANQGSEA. The CDR3 extends over 14 amino acids. The V gene end was trimmed by 6 bases and the J gene end by 4 bases; junction bases not matched to a gene: 11. CDR3 region: CSVGGAGGKYEQYF. CDR3 coding DNA: TGCAGCGTGGGCGGTGCGGGGGGCAAGTACGAGCAGTACTTC.

This clonotype was detected only a few times. The chain has TRBV7-8 and TRBJ2-1, with a weak D call TRBD2 (5 bases). The CDR3 spans 16 residues. In germline, CDR1 is SGHVS, CDR2 FQNEAQ. V lost 1 base and J lost 0, with 10 bases in between. CDR3 loop: CASSLVHLASYNEQFF. CDR3 sequence (DNA): TGTGCCAGCAGCTTAGTGCACCTAGCCTCCTACAATGAGCAGTTCTTC.

This clonotype came up many times. V and J are TRBV6-1 and TRBJ2-7, with 7 bases aligning to TRBD1. This CDR3 has 15 amino acids. Germline lookup yields CDR1 MNHNS and CDR2 SASEGT. V trimming: 6 bases; J trimming: 0 bases; junction bases outside the gene matches: 8. For the CDR3, the DNA is TGTGCCAGCAGCCCGACAGGGCAATCCTCCTACGAGCAGTACTTC. As protein: CASSPTGQSSYEQYF.

This clonotype occurred a few times. The V gene is TRBV7-8, the J gene TRBJ1-1; D not certain. From germline, CDR1 is SGHVS and CDR2 FQNEAQ. V was clipped by 4 bases and J by 1 base, with 7 bases between them. The CDR3 runs 13 residues. The CDR3 spells CASSYSPNTEAFF. CDR3 DNA: TGTGCCAGCAGCTACAGTCCGAACACTGAAGCTTTCTTT.

This clonotype was recorded many times. The gene calls are TRBV5-1 and TRBJ2-1, with no clear D. The V end was cut by 1 base, the J end by 6 bases, with 11 bases between. The CDR3 runs to 14 residues. Germline assignment: CDR1 SGHRS and CDR2 YFSETQ. As DNA, the CDR3 is TGCGCCAGCAGCTTGAGAATTAGCTCCAATGAGCAGTTCTTC. It specifies CASSLRISSNEQFF.

This clonotype was found many times. V gene TRBV20-1 combines with J gene TRBJ2-7, with a possible D match to TRBD2 (5 bases). The CDR3 is 13 amino acids. CDR1 and CDR2 from the germline V gene are DFQATT and SNEGSKA (reference sequence). The germline V and J ends were trimmed by 5 bases and 7 bases, with 18 bases remaining between them. The CDR3 DNA reads as TGCAGTGCTCCCGAGGGAACCCTGGATGAGCAGTACTTC. This encodes CSAPEGTLDEQYF.

In its sample, this clonotype was seen many times. The J gene is TRBJ2-7, the V gene TRBV5-1, with D hard to call. The V gene's germline CDR1 is SGHRS and CDR2 YFSETQ. V was shortened by 0 bases and J by 5 bases, with 6 bases between the two germline ends. The CDR3 is 12 residues long. The CDR3 coding sequence is TGCGCCAGCAGCTTGGCCCAGAACGAGCAGTACTTC. As protein: CASSLAQNEQYF.

Comment on this clonotype: A read error may be the cause here, since a much bigger clone is one base away. V and J are TRBV24-1 and TRBJ2-7; D is perhaps TRBD1 (6 bases). CDR1 and CDR2 (germline): KGHDR, SFDVKD. The CDR3 covers 13 residues. The CDR3 sequence is CATRDLQGYEQYF. The CDR3 nucleotides are TGTGCCACCCGTGATTTACAGGGTTACGAGCAGTACTTC.

At least ten counts were recorded for this clonotype. This chain connects TRBV7-2 to TRBJ2-7; TRBD1 matches 7 bases. The J segment lost 2 bases and the V segment lost 5 bases, leaving 6 bases of the junction unmatched. Looked up from germline, CDR1 is SGHTA and CDR2 is FQGNSA. The CDR3 has 14 residues. CDR3 sequence (DNA): TGTGCCAGCAGCCTGGGACAGAGTACCTACGAGCAGTACTTC. This codes for CASSLGQSTYEQYF.

Many counts were recorded for this clonotype. The J gene is TRBJ2-7, the V gene TRBV7-2, with D hard to call. The V and J ends lost 0 bases and 0 bases respectively, with 9 bases between them. Germline values: CDR1 SGHTA, CDR2 FQGNSA. The CDR3 is 15 amino acids. This chain's CDR3 is CASSLAGSLSYEQYF. CDR3 sequence (DNA): TGTGCCAGCAGCTTAGCGGGCAGCCTCTCCTACGAGCAGTACTTC. Looking up the rest from reference TRBV7-2 and TRBJ2-7 gives the full variable domain: GAGVSQSPSNKVTEKGKDVELRCDPISGHTALYWYRQSLGQGLEFLIYFQGNSAPDKSGLPSDRFSAERTGGSVSTLTIQRTQQEDSAVYLCASSLAGSLSYEQYFGPGTRLTVT.

This clonotype was picked up a small number of times. The rearrangement uses TRBV20-1 and TRBJ2-7; D not resolved. This CDR3 comprises 14 residues. CDR1 and CDR2 from the germline V gene are DFQATT and SNEGSKA (reference sequence). V was cut by 3 bases and J by 2 bases, with 14 bases left in between. CDR3 region: CSASRPSAPYEQYF. DNA for the CDR3: TGCAGTGCTAGTCGGCCCAGTGCCCCCTACGAGCAGTACTTC.

This clonotype was detected ten times or more. The chain joins TRBV6-5 to TRBJ2-7; D not resolved. CDR1 and CDR2 (germline): MNHEY, SVGAGI. Trimming cost V 10 bases and J 0 bases, with 16 bases left between them. The CDR3 extends over 14 amino acids. The CDR3 is CATSSQVTSYEQYF. CDR3 DNA sequence: TGTGCCACCTCTTCTCAGGTTACCTCCTACGAGCAGTACTTC.

This clonotype was found many times. The genes are TRBV6-5 and TRBJ1-1; a possible D gene is TRBD1 (5 bases). The germline CDR1 and CDR2 sequences are MNHEY and SVGAGI. The CDR3 loop spans 14 amino acids. V lost 8 bases to trimming and J lost 0 bases, with 13 bases between them. Here the CDR3 DNA reads TGTGCCAGCCGATACCGGGACTTGAACACTGAAGCTTTCTTT. This gives the protein CASRYRDLNTEAFF.

This clonotype was recorded many times. This rearrangement joins TRBV3-1 to TRBJ2-1; 8 bases map to TRBD2. CDR3 size: 16 residues. V gave up 2 bases and J gave up 7 bases; unmatched junction bases: 10. Germline V gives CDR1 LGHDT, CDR2 YNNKEL (reference sequence). The CDR3 sequence: CASSQKAGEWGNEQFF. The CDR3, as DNA: TGTGCCAGCAGCCAAAAAGCGGGAGAATGGGGTAATGAGCAGTTCTTC.

The table lists this clonotype with many counts. The chain has TRBV4-3 and TRBJ2-7; D remains ambiguous. Germline V gives CDR1 LGHNA, CDR2 YSLEER. Between the trimmed V and J ends, which lost 3 bases and 6 bases, there was a span of 18 bases. The CDR3 covers 15 residues. The CDR3 protein is CASSQAGLGLVEQYF. CDR3 DNA sequence: TGCGCCAGCAGCCAGGCCGGGCTAGGTCTGGTCGAGCAGTACTTC.

Many counts were recorded for this clonotype. The V and J genes are TRBV5-6 and TRBJ2-7; D is perhaps TRBD1 (5 bases). The germline gives CDR1 SGHDT, CDR2 YYEEEE. This CDR3 spans 13 amino acids. V lost 2 bases and J 3 bases, leaving 9 bases between the germline ends. DNA of the CDR3: TGTGCCAGCAGCTTCAGGGAAAACTACGAGCAGTACTTC. Its translation: CASSFRENYEQYF.